These 8 T cell receptor beta chains were sequenced from one sample in a study of blood T cell repertoires in COVID-19. Sequenced by immunoSEQ multiplex PCR; TCRdb stores in-frame clones only, minus some. The sample comprises 25,000 to 40,000 clones, 80% to 95% of which are singletons, and about 1% rests with the top ten. The sequencing input was peripheral blood. These receptor sequences come from a man aged 65 to 79 with active or convalescent COVID-19.

The rearrangement joins TRBV11-3 to TRBJ1-1; the D is unclear. The CDR3 runs to 13 residues. CDR1 and CDR2 from the germline V gene are SGHNT and YENEEA. V lost 0 bases, J lost 8 bases, and 10 bases lay in between. The CDR3 protein is CASSLEVDGEAFF. The CDR3 DNA follows: TGTGCCAGCAGCTTAGAAGTCGACGGGGAAGCTTTCTTT.

The J gene is TRBJ1-6, the V gene TRBV7-9, with 7 bases lining up with TRBD1. The germline gives CDR1 SEHNR, CDR2 FQNEAQ (reference sequence). The CDR3 sequence is 14 residues long. J lost 8 bases, V lost 5 bases, and 6 bases had no gene match. The CDR3 DNA reads TGTGCCAGCAGCCACGACAGGGTTCATTCACCCCTCCACTTT. This gives the protein CASSHDRVHSPLHF.

The chain employs TRBV27 and TRBJ1-1; TRBD1 agrees at 7 bases. Germline V gene sequence: CDR1 MNHEY, CDR2 SMNVEV (reference sequence). The CDR3 length is 14 residues. The V gene end was trimmed by 6 bases and the J gene end by 2 bases; junction bases not matched to a gene: 6. The CDR3 is CASRLTGYNTEAFF. CDR3 in DNA: TGTGCCAGCAGACTGACAGGGTATAACACTGAAGCTTTCTTT.

This sequence joins TRBV29-1 and TRBJ2-7; D gene unclear. The V gene's germline CDR1 is SQVTM and CDR2 ANQGSEA. The CDR3 length is 13 residues. V dropped 4 bases and J dropped 5 bases, with 15 bases sitting between them. The CDR3 nucleotides are TGCAGCGTTGTGACACAGATAAGTGACGAGCAGTACTTC. It translates to CSVVTQISDEQYF.

The V and J genes are TRBV6-6 and TRBJ2-1, with TRBD2 matching 10 bases. Germline values: CDR1 MNHNY, CDR2 SVGAGI (reference sequence). CDR3 length: 14 amino acids. The V gene end was trimmed by 5 bases and the J gene end by 6 bases; junction bases not matched to a gene: 4. CDR3 DNA: TGTGCCAGCAGTCCTTTAGCGGGGGGCAATGAGCAGTTCTTC. It codes for CASSPLAGGNEQFF.

The chain uses TRBV10-3 and TRBJ1-4; 7 bases are shared with TRBD1. V shed 6 bases, J shed 5 bases, and the junction held 6 bases outside the gene matches. Germline CDR1 is ENHRY and CDR2 is SYGVKD. This CDR3 has 14 residues. The CDR3 loop is CAIRSTGTNEKLFF. In DNA form, the CDR3 reads TGTGCCATCAGGTCGACAGGGACCAATGAAAAACTGTTTTTT.

The rearrangement uses TRBV18 and TRBJ2-1, with D possibly TRBD2 on 5 matching bases. Germline lookup yields CDR1 KGHSH and CDR2 LQKENI. Trimming took off 6 bases at V and 0 bases at J, with 12 bases between the two ends. The CDR3 loop spans 15 amino acids. CDR3 nucleotides: TGTGCCAGCTCTCCGGACTCCAGCTCCTACAATGAGCAGTTCTTC. This translates into CASSPDSSSYNEQFF. Using reference TRBV18 and TRBJ2-1 for the parts outside the CDR3, the full variable domain is NAGVMQNPRHLVRRRGQEARLRCSPMKGHSHVYWYRQLPEEGLKFMVYLQKENIIDESGMPKERFSAEFPKEGPSILRIQQVVRGDSAAYFCASSPDSSSYNEQFFGPGTRLTVL.

The rearrangement uses TRBV6-6 and TRBJ2-3; D unresolved. The CDR3 extends over 16 amino acids. V was cut by 0 bases and J by 0 bases, with 10 bases left in between. Germline V CDR1 and CDR2: MNHNY, SVGAGI (reference sequence). The chain's CDR3 is CASSYSSSASTDTQYF. The CDR3, as DNA: TGTGCCAGCAGTTACTCGAGCAGCGCTAGCACAGATACGCAGTATTTT.